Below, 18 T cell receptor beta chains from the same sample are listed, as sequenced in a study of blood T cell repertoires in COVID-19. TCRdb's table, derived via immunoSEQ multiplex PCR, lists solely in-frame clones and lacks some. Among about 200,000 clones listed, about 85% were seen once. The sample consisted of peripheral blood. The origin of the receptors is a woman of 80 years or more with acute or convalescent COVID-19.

CDR3 nucleotide sequence: TGTGCCAGCAGCCCCGCGGGAGTTCCAGACAATGAGCAGTTCTTC. It specifies CASSPAGVPDNEQFF. The genes are TRBV7-9 and TRBJ2-1, with 7 bases aligning to TRBD2. The junction had 9 bases not matched to a gene; V was cut back by 5 bases and J by 5 bases. Germline values: CDR1 SEHNR, CDR2 FQNEAQ (reference sequence). The CDR3 runs to 15 residues.

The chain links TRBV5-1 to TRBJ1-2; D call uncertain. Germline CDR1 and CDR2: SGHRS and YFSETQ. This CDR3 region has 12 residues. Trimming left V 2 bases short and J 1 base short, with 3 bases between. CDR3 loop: CASSFLNYGYTF. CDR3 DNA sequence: TGCGCCAGCAGCTTCCTTAACTATGGCTACACCTTC.

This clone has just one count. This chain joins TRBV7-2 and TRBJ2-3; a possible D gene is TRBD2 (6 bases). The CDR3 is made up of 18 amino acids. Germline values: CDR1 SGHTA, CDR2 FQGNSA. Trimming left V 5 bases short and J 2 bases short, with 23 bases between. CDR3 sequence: CASSPTPMRGRYTDTQYF. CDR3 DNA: TGTGCCAGCAGCCCTACCCCCATGCGGGGTCGGTACACAGATACGCAGTATTTT.

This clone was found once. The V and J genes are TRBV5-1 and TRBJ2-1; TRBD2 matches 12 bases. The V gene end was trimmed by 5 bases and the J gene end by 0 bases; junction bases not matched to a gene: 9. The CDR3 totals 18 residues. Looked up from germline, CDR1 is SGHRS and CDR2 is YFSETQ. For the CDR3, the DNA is TGCGCCAGCAGGGGGACTAGCGGGTGGTCAGGCTCCTACAATGAGCAGTTCTTC. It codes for CASRGTSGWSGSYNEQFF. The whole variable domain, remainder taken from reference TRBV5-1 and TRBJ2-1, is KAGVTQTPRYLIKTRGQQVTLSCSPISGHRSVSWYQQTPGQGLQFLFEYFSETQRNKGNFPGRFSGRQFSNSRSEMNVSTLELGDSALYLCASRGTSGWSGSYNEQFFGPGTRLTVL.

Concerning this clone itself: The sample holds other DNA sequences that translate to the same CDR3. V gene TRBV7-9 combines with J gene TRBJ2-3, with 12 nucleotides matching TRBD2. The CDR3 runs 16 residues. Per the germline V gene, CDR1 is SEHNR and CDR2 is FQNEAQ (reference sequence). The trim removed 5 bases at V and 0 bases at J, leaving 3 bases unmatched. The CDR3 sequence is CASSPGTSGSTDTQYF. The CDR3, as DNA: TGTGCCAGCAGCCCCGGGACTAGCGGGAGCACAGATACGCAGTATTTT.

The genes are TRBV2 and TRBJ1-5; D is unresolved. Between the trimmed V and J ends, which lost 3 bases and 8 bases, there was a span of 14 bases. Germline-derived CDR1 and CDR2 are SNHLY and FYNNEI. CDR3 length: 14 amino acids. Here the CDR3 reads CASSDHSSVEPQHF. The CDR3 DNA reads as TGTGCCAGCAGTGATCACTCGTCGGTGGAGCCCCAGCATTTT.

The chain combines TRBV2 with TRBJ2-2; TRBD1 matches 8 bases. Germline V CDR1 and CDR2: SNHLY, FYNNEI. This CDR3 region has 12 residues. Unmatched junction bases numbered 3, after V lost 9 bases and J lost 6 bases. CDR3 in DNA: TGTGCCAGTACACAGGGGGCCGGGGAGCTGTTTTTT. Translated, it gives CASTQGAGELFF.

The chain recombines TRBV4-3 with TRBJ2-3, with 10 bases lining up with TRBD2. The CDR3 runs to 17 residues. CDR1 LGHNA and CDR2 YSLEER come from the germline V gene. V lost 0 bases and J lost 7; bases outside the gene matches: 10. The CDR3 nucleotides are TGCGCCAGCAGCCAAGAAGGGCCTAGCGGGAGTTGGAATACGCAGTATTTT. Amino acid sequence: CASSQEGPSGSWNTQYF.

CDR3 region: CASSHNRDGYGYTF. The CDR3 nucleotides read TGCGCCAGCAGCCATAACAGGGATGGCTATGGCTACACCTTC. The J gene is TRBJ1-2, the V gene TRBV4-3; perhaps TRBD1 as D (6 bases). Germline V gene sequence: CDR1 LGHNA, CDR2 YSLEER. The CDR3 length is 14 residues. The V end was cut by 3 bases, the J end by 4 bases, with 12 bases between.

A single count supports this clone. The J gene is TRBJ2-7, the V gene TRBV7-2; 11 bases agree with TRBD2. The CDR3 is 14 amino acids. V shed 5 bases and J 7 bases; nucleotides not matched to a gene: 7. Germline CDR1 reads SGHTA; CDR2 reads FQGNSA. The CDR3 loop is CASSLLAGGVEQYF. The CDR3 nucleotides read TGTGCCAGCAGCCTGCTAGCGGGAGGCGTTGAGCAGTACTTC.

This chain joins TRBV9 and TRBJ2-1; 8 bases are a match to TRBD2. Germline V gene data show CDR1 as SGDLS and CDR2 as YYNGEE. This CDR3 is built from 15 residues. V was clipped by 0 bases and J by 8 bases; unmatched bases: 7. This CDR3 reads CASSVEAGVSHEQFF. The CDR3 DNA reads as TGTGCCAGCAGCGTAGAAGCGGGAGTGAGTCATGAGCAGTTCTTC.

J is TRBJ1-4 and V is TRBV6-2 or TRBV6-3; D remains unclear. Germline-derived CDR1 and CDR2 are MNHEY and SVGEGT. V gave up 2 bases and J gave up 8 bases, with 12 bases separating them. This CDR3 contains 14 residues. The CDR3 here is CASSYVSGGEKLFF. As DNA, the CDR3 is TGTGCCAGCAGTTACGTCTCAGGAGGAGAAAAACTGTTTTTT.

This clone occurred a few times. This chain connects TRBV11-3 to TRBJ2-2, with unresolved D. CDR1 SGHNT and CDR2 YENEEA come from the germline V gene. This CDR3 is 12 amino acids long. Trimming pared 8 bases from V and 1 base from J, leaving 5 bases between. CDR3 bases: TGTGCCAGCCAAATGAACACCGGGGAGCTGTTTTTT. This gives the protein CASQMNTGELFF.

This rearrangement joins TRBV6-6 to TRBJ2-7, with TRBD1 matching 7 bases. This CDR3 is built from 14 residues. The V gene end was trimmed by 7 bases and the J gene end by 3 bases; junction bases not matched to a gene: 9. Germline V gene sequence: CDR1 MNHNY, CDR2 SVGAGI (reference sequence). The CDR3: CASKGALPLYEQYF. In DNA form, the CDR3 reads TGTGCCAGCAAGGGGGCCTTACCTCTCTACGAGCAGTACTTC.

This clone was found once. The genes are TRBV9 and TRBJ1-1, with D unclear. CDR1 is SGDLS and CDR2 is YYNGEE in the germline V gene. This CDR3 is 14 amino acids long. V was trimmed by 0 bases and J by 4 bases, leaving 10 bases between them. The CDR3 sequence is CASSVVTVITEAFF. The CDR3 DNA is TGTGCCAGCAGCGTAGTCACGGTTATCACTGAAGCTTTCTTT.

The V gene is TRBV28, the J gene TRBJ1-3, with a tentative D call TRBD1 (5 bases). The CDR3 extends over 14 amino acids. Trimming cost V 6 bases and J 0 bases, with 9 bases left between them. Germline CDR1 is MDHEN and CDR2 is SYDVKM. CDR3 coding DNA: TGTGCCAGCAGAAGGGGCATCTCTGGAAACACCATATATTTT. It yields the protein CASRRGISGNTIYF.

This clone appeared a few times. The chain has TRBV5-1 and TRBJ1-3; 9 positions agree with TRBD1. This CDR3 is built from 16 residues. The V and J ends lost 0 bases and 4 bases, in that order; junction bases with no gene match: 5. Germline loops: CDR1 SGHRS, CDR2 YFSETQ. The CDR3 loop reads CASSLAGQGYGNTIYF. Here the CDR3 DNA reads TGCGCCAGCAGCTTGGCGGGACAGGGCTACGGAAACACCATATATTTT.

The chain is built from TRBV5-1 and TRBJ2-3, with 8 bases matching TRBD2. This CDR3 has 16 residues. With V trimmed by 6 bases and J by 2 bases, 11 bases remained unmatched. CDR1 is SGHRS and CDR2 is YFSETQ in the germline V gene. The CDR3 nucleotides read TGCGCCAGCAATAATTTGGGACTAGTCAACACAGATACGCAGTATTTT. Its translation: CASNNLGLVNTDTQYF. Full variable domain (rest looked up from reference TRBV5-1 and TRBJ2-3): KAGVTQTPRYLIKTRGQQVTLSCSPISGHRSVSWYQQTPGQGLQFLFEYFSETQRNKGNFPGRFSGRQFSNSRSEMNVSTLELGDSALYLCASNNLGLVNTDTQYFGPGTRLTVL.